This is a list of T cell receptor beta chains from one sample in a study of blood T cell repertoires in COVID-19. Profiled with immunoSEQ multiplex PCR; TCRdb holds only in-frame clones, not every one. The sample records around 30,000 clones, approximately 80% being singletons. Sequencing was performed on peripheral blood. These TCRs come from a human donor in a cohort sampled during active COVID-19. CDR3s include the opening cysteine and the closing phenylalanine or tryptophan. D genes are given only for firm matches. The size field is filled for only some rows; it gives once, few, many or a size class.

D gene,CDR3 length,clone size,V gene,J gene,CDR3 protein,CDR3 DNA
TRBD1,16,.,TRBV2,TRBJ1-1,CASSETRTGVRTEAFF,TGTGCCAGCAGTGAAACGAGAACAGGGGTACGGACTGAAGCTTTCTTT
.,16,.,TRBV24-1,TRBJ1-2,CATSDSRGGVSHGYTF,TGTGCCACCAGTGATTCCCGGGGAGGGGTTTCTCATGGCTACACCTTC
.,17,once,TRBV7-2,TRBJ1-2,CASSLFSNRFLNYGYTF,TGTGCCAGCAGCTTATTTAGCAACCGGTTCCTTAACTATGGCTACACCTTC
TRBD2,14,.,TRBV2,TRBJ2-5,CASSVSSGVETQYF,TGTGCCAGCAGTGTATCCAGCGGGGTGGAGACCCAGTACTTC
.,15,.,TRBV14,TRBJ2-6,CASSQDLTGANVLTF,TGTGCCAGCAGCCAAGATCTTACAGGGGCCAACGTCCTGACTTTC
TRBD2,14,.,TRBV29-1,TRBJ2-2,CSVVAGIFTGELFF,TGCAGCGTAGTAGCGGGAATCTTCACCGGGGAGCTGTTTTTT
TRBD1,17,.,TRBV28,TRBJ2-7,CASSLLRAGQAPYEQYF,TGTGCCAGCAGTTTACTCCGAGCTGGACAGGCCCCCTACGAGCAGTACTTC
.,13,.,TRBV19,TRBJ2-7,CASGAGVTYEQYF,TGTGCCAGTGGGGCAGGCGTTACCTACGAGCAGTACTTC
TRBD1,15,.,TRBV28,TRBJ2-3,CASSSGQGNVDTQYF,TGTGCCAGCAGCTCGGGACAGGGGAATGTGGATACGCAGTATTTT
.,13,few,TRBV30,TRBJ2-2,CAWTTVNTGELFF,TGTGCCTGGACAACAGTAAACACCGGGGAGCTGTTTTTT
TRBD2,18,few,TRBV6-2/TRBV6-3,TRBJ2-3,CASSYSPGSGKKTDTQYF,TGTGCCAGCAGTTACTCGCCAGGTAGCGGGAAAAAGACAGATACGCAGTATTTT
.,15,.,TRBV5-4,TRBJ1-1,CASSLMKTRGTEAFF,TGTGCCAGCAGTTTAATGAAAACCCGGGGGACTGAAGCTTTCTTT
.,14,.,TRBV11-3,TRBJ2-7,CASSLGNQGYEQYF,TGTGCCAGCAGCTTAGGAAATCAGGGGTACGAGCAGTACTTC